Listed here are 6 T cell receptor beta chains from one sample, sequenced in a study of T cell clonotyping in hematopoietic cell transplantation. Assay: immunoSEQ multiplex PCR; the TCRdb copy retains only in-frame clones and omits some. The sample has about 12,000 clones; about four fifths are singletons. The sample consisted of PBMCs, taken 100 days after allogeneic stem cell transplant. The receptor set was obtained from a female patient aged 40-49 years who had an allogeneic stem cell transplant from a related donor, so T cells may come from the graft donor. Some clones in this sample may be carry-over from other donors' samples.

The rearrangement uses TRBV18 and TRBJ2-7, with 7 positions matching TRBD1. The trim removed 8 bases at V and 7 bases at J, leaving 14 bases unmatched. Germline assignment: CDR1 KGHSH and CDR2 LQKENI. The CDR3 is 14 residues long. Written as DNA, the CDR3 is TGTGCCAGCGCTGTCTGGGGACAGAGGGAAGAGCAGTACTTC. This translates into CASAVWGQREEQYF.

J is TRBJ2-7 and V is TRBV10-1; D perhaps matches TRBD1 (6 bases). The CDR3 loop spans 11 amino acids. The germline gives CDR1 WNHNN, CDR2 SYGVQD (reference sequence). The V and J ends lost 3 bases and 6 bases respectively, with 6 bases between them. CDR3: CASSEQGEQYF. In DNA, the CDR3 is TGCGCCAGCAGTGAACAGGGCGAGCAGTACTTC.

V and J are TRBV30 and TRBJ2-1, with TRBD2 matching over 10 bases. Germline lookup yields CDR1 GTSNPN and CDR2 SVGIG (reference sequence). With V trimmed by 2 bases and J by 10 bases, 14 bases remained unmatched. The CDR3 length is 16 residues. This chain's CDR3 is CAWSRGLAGAIREQFF. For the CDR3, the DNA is TGTGCCTGGAGTCGTGGTCTAGCGGGAGCGATTAGGGAGCAGTTCTTC.

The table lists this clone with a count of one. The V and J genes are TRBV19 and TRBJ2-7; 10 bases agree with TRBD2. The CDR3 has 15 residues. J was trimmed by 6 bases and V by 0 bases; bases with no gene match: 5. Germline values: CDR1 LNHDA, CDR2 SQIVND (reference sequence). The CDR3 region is CASSIEASGSTEQYF. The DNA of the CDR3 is TGTGCCAGTAGTATAGAGGCTAGCGGGAGCACCGAGCAGTACTTC.

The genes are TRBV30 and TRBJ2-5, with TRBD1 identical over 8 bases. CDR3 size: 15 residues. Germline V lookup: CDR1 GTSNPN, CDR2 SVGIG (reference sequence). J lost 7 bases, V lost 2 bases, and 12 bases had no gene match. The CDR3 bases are TGTGCCTGGAGTACAATCCGGGACAGGCTTTCGACCCAGTACTTC. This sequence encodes CAWSTIRDRLSTQYF.

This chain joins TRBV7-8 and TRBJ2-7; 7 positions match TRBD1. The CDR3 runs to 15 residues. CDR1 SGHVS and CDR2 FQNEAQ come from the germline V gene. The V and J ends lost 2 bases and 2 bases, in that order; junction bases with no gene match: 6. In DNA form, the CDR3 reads TGTGCCAGCAGCTTAACAGGGGCAGGGACCTACGAGCAGTACTTC. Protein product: CASSLTGAGTYEQYF.